The 15 T cell receptor beta chains in this list originate from one sample, sequenced in a study of CD8 T cells in Susac syndrome. The RNA input was about 0.45 to 1 ug, and it was reverse transcribed with random hexamers. MiXCR, run by TCRdb on the immunoSEQ multiplex PCR reads, gives a single entry per CDR3 protein. The sample records a few hundred thousand distinct CDR3 sequences, 89% being singletons. Material for sequencing was CD8+ T cells from PBMCs. All receptors come from a human donor with multiple sclerosis.

Comments on this clonotype: The limits of the CDR3 on the DNA are not certain, so only TCRdb's listed CDR3 is given. J is TRBJ2-7 and V is TRBV12-3 or TRBV12-4; no DNA check was done on the table's D call, TRBD2. The CDR3 spans 15 residues, counting both ends. The CDR3 here is CASSSSALRAYEQYF.

This clonotype was counted once. The rearrangement links TRBV4-3 to TRBJ1-5; no reliable D call. The CDR3 is 15 residues long. V was trimmed by 0 bases and J by 11 bases, leaving 17 bases between them. Germline-derived CDR1 and CDR2 are LGHNA and YSLEER. The CDR3: CASSQDLSTVEAQHF. The CDR3 DNA reads TGCGCCAGCAGCCAAGACCTCTCGACCGTAGAGGCCCAGCATTTT.

This clonotype was counted a few times. The J gene is TRBJ1-1, the V gene TRBV12-3 or TRBV12-4, with unresolved D. The CDR3 is 13 residues long. V was shortened by 6 bases and J by 0 bases, with 8 bases between the two germline ends. In DNA form, the CDR3 reads TGTGCCAGCAGCGGACTGATGAACACTGAAGCTTTCTTT. Its protein is CASSGLMNTEAFF.

The rearrangement joins TRBV20-1 to TRBJ2-6, with D possibly TRBD2 on 5 matching bases. The CDR3 covers 16 residues. V dropped 5 bases and J dropped 2 bases, with 16 bases sitting between them. CDR1 is DFQATT, CDR2 SNEGSKA, per germline (reference sequence). The CDR3 reads CSADGLTAPGANVLTF. Here the CDR3 DNA reads TGCAGTGCTGATGGACTCACAGCACCTGGGGCCAACGTCCTGACTTTC.

The chain has TRBV7-6 and TRBJ2-3, with 8 bases identical to TRBD1. With 5 bases clipped from V and 0 bases from J, the junction kept 4 bases outside the gene matches. The length of the CDR3 is 15 residues. Per germline, CDR1 SGHVS and CDR2 FNYEAQ. The CDR3 loop reads CASSQTGASTDTQYF. DNA of the CDR3: TGTGCCAGCAGCCAGACAGGGGCTAGCACAGATACGCAGTATTTT.

The gene calls are TRBV27 and TRBJ2-7; D possibly corresponds to TRBD1 (6 bases). Germline CDR1 and CDR2: MNHEY and SMNVEV (reference sequence). V lost 0 bases and J lost 3, with 12 bases in between. This CDR3 region has 15 residues. The DNA for the CDR3 is TGTGCCAGCAGTTTATCGATGGGGGCCCACTACGAGCAGTACTTC. Protein product: CASSLSMGAHYEQYF.

The gene calls are TRBV30 and TRBJ2-1; D remains ambiguous. Germline loops: CDR1 GTSNPN, CDR2 SVGIG (reference sequence). Trimming took 5 bases from V and 8 from J, leaving 16 bases between them. The CDR3 is 13 amino acids. The CDR3 sequence: CAWGLGSPHEQFF. Here the CDR3 DNA reads TGTGCCTGGGGGTTAGGCAGCCCGCATGAGCAGTTCTTC.

This clonotype came up once. The rearrangement joins TRBV30 to TRBJ2-5, with D unclear. The length of the CDR3 is 14 residues. The ends were cut back, 3 bases at V and 5 bases at J, with 16 bases in the middle. Germline V gene sequence: CDR1 GTSNPN, CDR2 SVGIG (reference sequence). This CDR3 is CAWSSDGLGETQYF. In nucleotides, the CDR3 is TGTGCCTGGAGCTCGGACGGCCTTGGGGAGACCCAGTACTTC.

The V call is TRBV19, the J call TRBJ2-7; TRBD1 matches 9 bases. The V gene's germline CDR1 is LNHDA and CDR2 SQIVND (reference sequence). Trimming removed 3 bases from V and 5 bases from J; junction bases left unmatched: 5. The CDR3 totals 14 residues. CDR3 DNA: TGTGCCAGTAGTATCTCCGGACAGGGGCACGAGCAGTACTTC. Translating it yields CASSISGQGHEQYF.

J is TRBJ2-5 and V is TRBV20-1; 7 bases fit TRBD1. The junction had 17 bases not matched to a gene; V was cut back by 5 bases and J by 5 bases. CDR1 and CDR2 from the germline V gene are DFQATT and SNEGSKA (reference sequence). This CDR3 has 16 amino acids. CDR3 residues: CSAHRGPRDSLETQYF. Written as DNA, the CDR3 is TGCAGTGCTCACAGGGGACCCCGGGATTCTCTCGAGACCCAGTACTTC.

The table lists this clonotype with a count of one. V usage is TRBV4-3 and J usage is TRBJ2-7; D gene unclear. V was cut by 0 bases and J by 5 bases, with 11 bases left in between. Per germline, CDR1 LGHNA and CDR2 YSLEER. The CDR3 has 14 residues. The CDR3 protein is CASSQDGFEDEQYF. DNA of the CDR3: TGCGCCAGCAGCCAAGATGGGTTCGAGGACGAGCAGTACTTC.

The rearrangement links TRBV6-5 to TRBJ2-2; no reliable D call. The germline V and J ends were trimmed by 8 bases and 6 bases, with 10 bases remaining between them. CDR1 and CDR2 from the germline V gene are MNHEY and SVGAGI. The CDR3 is made up of 12 amino acids. In nucleotides, the CDR3 is TGTGCCAGCCGTTGGATATCCGGGGAGCTGTTTTTT. This codes for CASRWISGELFF.

Regarding this clonotype: Germline and junction disagree at one end, which may indicate a read error. The chain is built from TRBV6-6 and TRBJ2-7; the D gene could be TRBD1 or TRBD2 (7 bases each). This CDR3 spans 14 amino acids. CDR1 and CDR2 from the germline V gene are MNHNY and SVGAGI (reference sequence). The CDR3 protein is CASTYSGGGYEQYF. The CDR3 nucleotides read TGTGCCAGCACTTACTCAGGGGGGGGATACGAGCAGTACTTC.

In its sample, this clonotype was seen a few times. CDR3 amino acids: CATSSARLYEQYF. The CDR3 nucleotides are TGTGCCACCAGCAGTGCCAGACTCTACGAGCAGTACTTC. The chain has TRBV15 and TRBJ2-7; unclear D gene. Germline V gene lookup returns CDR1 LNHNV and CDR2 YYDKDF (reference sequence). The CDR3 is 13 residues long. V lost 3 bases and J 3 bases, leaving 9 bases between the germline ends.

Comment on this clonotype: The junction shows a germline mismatch at one end, possibly a read error. The V and J genes are TRBV15 and TRBJ1-1; the D is unclear. CDR1 is LNHNV and CDR2 is YYDKDF in the germline V gene (reference sequence). This CDR3 has 13 amino acids. The CDR3 DNA reads TGTGCCACCAGCAGTGGCCTGGGGTCTGAAGTTTTCTTT. Protein product: CATSSGLGSEVFF.